Listed below are T cell receptor beta chains from one sample, sequenced in a study of T-cell reconstitution after alpha-beta-depleted transplantation in children. Each CDR3 protein is one row after TCRdb ran MiXCR on the PCR reads. The sample has roughly 190,000 distinct CDR3 sequences, roughly 15% seen once. Sequences were derived from PBMCs from the stem cell graft donor, sampled from the stem cell graft. The receptors were sampled from a human donor who donated a stem cell graft to a child with acute lymphoblastic leukemia. Each CDR3 is given with its conserved first and last residue. Each record gives: J gene, V gene, D gene, clone size, CDR3 protein, CDR3 DNA. D genes are given only for firm matches. Rows may omit the clone size; those that give it use once, few, many or a size class.

>TRBJ1-5|TRBV20-1|-|many
CSARAARTPFNQPQHF
TGCAGTGCTAGAGCCGCGAGGACCCCTTTTAATCAGCCCCAGCATTTT
>TRBJ2-3|TRBV11-2|TRBD1|many
CASSARQGTQYF
TGTGCCAGCAGCGCGCGACAGGGTACGCAGTATTTT
>TRBJ2-1|TRBV20-1|TRBD2|many
CSARDPSGRALWDNEQFF
TGCAGTGCTAGAGATCCTAGCGGGAGGGCCCTCTGGGACAATGAGCAGTTCTTC
>TRBJ2-5|TRBV5-1|-|few
CASSLAGLGTNQYF
TGCGCCAGCAGCTTGGCCGGGTTGGGGACCAACCAGTACTTC
>TRBJ2-5|TRBV6-5|-|few
CASSYSGRGSGPVQETQYF
TGTGCCAGCAGTTACTCGGGTCGGGGGTCTGGGCCGGTACAAGAGACCCAGTACTTC
>TRBJ2-1|TRBV15|TRBD2|-
CATSDLWREDWGEQFF
TGTGCCACCAGCGACTTATGGCGGGAGGATTGGGGTGAGCAGTTCTTC
>TRBJ1-1|TRBV12-3/TRBV12-4|-|many
CASSLGHTEAFF
TGTGCCAGCAGTTTGGGCCACACTGAAGCTTTCTTT
>TRBJ1-1|TRBV4-1|TRBD1|many
CASSYRQGAQTEAFF
TGCGCCAGCAGCTACCGACAGGGGGCGCAGACTGAAGCTTTCTTT
>TRBJ1-1|TRBV28|-|few
CASSQQTGEAFF
TGTGCCAGCAGTCAGCAAACAGGGGAAGCTTTCTTT
>TRBJ1-5|TRBV20-1|-|many
CSARKGGALGNQPQHF
TGCAGTGCTAGGAAAGGGGGGGCCCTTGGTAATCAGCCCCAGCATTTT